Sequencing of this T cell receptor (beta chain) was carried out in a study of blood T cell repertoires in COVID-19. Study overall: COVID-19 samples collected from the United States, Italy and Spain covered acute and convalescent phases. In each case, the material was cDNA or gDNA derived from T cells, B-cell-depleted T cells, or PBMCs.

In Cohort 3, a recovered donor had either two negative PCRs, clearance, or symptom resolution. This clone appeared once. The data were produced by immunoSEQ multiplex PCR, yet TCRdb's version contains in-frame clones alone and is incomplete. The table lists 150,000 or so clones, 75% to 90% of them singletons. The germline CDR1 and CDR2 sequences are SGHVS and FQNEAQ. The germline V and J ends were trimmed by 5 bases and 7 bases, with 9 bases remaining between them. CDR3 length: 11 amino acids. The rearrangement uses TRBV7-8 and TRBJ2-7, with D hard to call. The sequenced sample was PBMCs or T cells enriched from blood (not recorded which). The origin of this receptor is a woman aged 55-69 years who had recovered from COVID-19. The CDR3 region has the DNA TGTGCCAGCAGCCTACTTGATGAGCAGTACTTC. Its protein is CASSLLDEQYF.